The 8 T cell receptor beta chains reported below all come from one sample, sequenced in a study of CD8+CD57+ T cells in acquired aplastic anemia. Using genomic DNA as the template, TCR beta VDJ and CDR3 profiling was carried out. TCRdb re-called the reads with MiXCR, one entry per CDR3 protein. Of about 42,000 distinct CDR3 sequences in the sample, approximately 71% were seen once. Source material: sorted CD4+, CD8+, or CD8+CD57+ T cells (not recorded which) from PBMCs. All receptors derive from a human donor in good health, serving as a control.

The chain links TRBV7-6 to TRBJ2-7; D is perhaps TRBD1 or TRBD2 (5 bases each). The V end lost 5 bases, the J end lost 5 bases, and 10 bases lay between the germline ends. CDR1 and CDR2 from the germline V gene are SGHVS and FNYEAQ. This CDR3 has 12 amino acids. The CDR3 DNA sequence: TGTGCCAGCAGCCCGCTGGGACACGAGCAGTACTTC. It is translated as CASSPLGHEQYF.

This clonotype is deemed medium-sized (0.01 to 0.1%). V usage is TRBV15 and J usage is TRBJ2-3, with D unresolved. CDR1 is LNHNV, CDR2 YYDKDF, per germline (reference sequence). The CDR3 covers 15 residues. With 1 base removed from V and 2 bases from J, the gap between germline ends came to 10 bases. CDR3 sequence (DNA): TGTGCCACCAGCAGAGGTAGTCTGTACACAGATACGCAGTATTTT. The encoded protein is CATSRGSLYTDTQYF.

To note about this clonotype: A read error may account for a junction end that differs from germline. The CDR3 is CASSYGDEQYF. The CDR3 coding sequence is TGTGCCAGCAGTTATGGGGACGAGCAGTACTTC. The rearrangement joins TRBV24-1 to TRBJ2-7; no firm D call. This CDR3 contains 11 residues. Germline CDR1 and CDR2: KGHDR and SFDVKD.

The chain carries TRBV9 and TRBJ2-5; perhaps TRBD2 as D (6 bases). V was shortened by 1 base and J by 2 bases, with 9 bases between the two germline ends. The CDR3 extends over 14 amino acids. Per germline, CDR1 SGDLS and CDR2 YYNGEE. CDR3 coding DNA: TGTGCCAGCAGCGTACAAGGGACTCAAGAGACCCAGTACTTC. Protein sequence: CASSVQGTQETQYF.

The rearrangement joins TRBV15 to TRBJ1-3; D call uncertain. Per the germline V gene, CDR1 is LNHNV and CDR2 is YYDKDF (reference sequence). Trimming left V 8 bases short and J 0 bases short, with 14 bases between. The CDR3 extends over 15 amino acids. The CDR3 region has the DNA TGTGCCACCCATTCCAGCCATAACTCTGGAAACACCATATATTTT. Protein: CATHSSHNSGNTIYF.

CDR3 nucleotide sequence: TGTGCCAGCAGCCGCCCCGCCGGGACAGGGGCGAACAATGAGCAGTTCTTC. Protein sequence: CASSRPAGTGANNEQFF. The chain employs TRBV11-2 and TRBJ2-1; 10 nucleotides match TRBD1. There are 17 residues in the CDR3. The J segment lost 5 bases and the V segment lost 5 bases, leaving 12 bases of the junction unmatched. The germline CDR1 and CDR2 sequences are SGHAT and FQNNGV.

This chain links TRBV10-3 with TRBJ2-7; TRBD2 aligns across 11 bases. CDR1 and CDR2 (germline): ENHRY, SYGVKD. The CDR3 loop spans 15 amino acids. The J segment lost 6 bases and the V segment lost 10 bases, leaving 14 bases of the junction unmatched. The DNA for the CDR3 is TGTGCCACCTCCGGGCGTAGCGGGGGGGCGAGCGAGCAGTACTTC. Residues: CATSGRSGGASEQYF.

V usage is TRBV20-1 and J usage is TRBJ1-5; D perhaps matches TRBD1 (6 bases). The CDR3 runs 12 residues. Trimming shortened V by 2 bases and J by 6 bases, and 8 bases separated the two germline ends. Germline CDR1 reads DFQATT; CDR2 reads SNEGSKA (reference sequence). In DNA form, the CDR3 reads TGCAGTGCTAGACAGGGGATTCAGCCCCAGCATTTT. The encoded protein is CSARQGIQPQHF.